This T cell receptor (beta chain) was captured in a study of cytomegalovirus exposure and HLA in healthy donors. Only in-frame clones appear in the TCRdb table, and some are missing; sequencing was by immunoSEQ multiplex PCR. This sample has 120,000 or so clones, with 85% to 90% found just once. Among the roughly 120 subjects of the validation cohort, separate from the roughly 670-subject first cohort, were the donors. V gave up 6 bases and J gave up 6 bases, with 12 bases separating them. Germline V gene lookup returns CDR1 SGHTA and CDR2 FQGNSA. This CDR3 is built from 13 residues. Comment on this clone: What it binds is not known.

Study-wide findings and caveats: The classifier, whose performance was assessed in both the original and validation cohorts, reportedly diagnosed cytomegalovirus status with high specificity and sensitivity. A few CMV-associated chains were confirmed in vitro to be specific for CMV antigens. First-cohort TCR clusters were later found to tend to co-occur in the approximately 120 validation repertoires.

The chain joins TRBV7-2 to TRBJ2-1, with D maybe TRBD2 (6 bases). Sequenced: PBMCs. This receptor was obtained from a woman aged 30 to 39 in good health and CMV-seropositive. CDR3 protein: CASSTLSGNEQFF. The CDR3, as DNA: TGTGCCAGCAGTACCCTTAGCGGCAATGAGCAGTTCTTC.